The 28 T cell receptor beta chains below were found in one sample sequenced in a study of blood T cells in healthy people across ages. Then a second PCR, running about 7 to 11 cycles, was carried out with a sample-barcoded 5' primer and a J-beta primer mix. TCRdb re-analysed the 5' RACE reads in MiXCR, keeping a single row per CDR3 protein. This sample has 600,000 to 650,000 distinct CDR3 sequences; roughly 53% occur once, and the top ten carry roughly 34%. The material sequenced was blood. The receptor set was obtained from a man aged 60 to 69 in good health.

This clonotype was counted a few times. V gene TRBV12-3 or TRBV12-4 combines with J gene TRBJ1-6, with D possibly matching TRBD1 (6 bases). The CDR3 extends over 12 amino acids. Trimming pared 6 bases from V and 10 bases from J, leaving 10 bases between. The CDR3 DNA reads as TGTGCCAGCAGCCCCGGACAGTCACCCCTCCACTTT. Translated, it gives CASSPGQSPLHF.

V is TRBV5-1 and J is TRBJ2-5; no clear D. The CDR3 totals 14 residues. V lost 0 bases to trimming and J lost 4 bases, with 10 bases between them. From germline, CDR1 is SGHRS and CDR2 YFSETQ. The CDR3 loop reads CASSLEAQSETQYF. CDR3 in DNA: TGCGCCAGCAGCTTGGAGGCCCAATCAGAGACCCAGTACTTC.

This chain joins TRBV9 and TRBJ2-1, with 7 bases fitting TRBD1. CDR1 is SGDLS and CDR2 is YYNGEE in the germline V gene. The CDR3 covers 15 residues. Unmatched junction bases numbered 7, after V lost 3 bases and J lost 4 bases. The CDR3 coding sequence is TGTGCCAGCAGCGCCCTCCGACAGGGATACAATGAGCAGTTCTTC. Translation gives CASSALRQGYNEQFF. Looking up the rest from reference TRBV9 and TRBJ2-1 gives the full variable domain: DSGVTQTPKHLITATGQRVTLRCSPRSGDLSVYWYQQSLDQGLQFLIQYYNGEERAKGNILERFSAQQFPDLHSELNLSSLELGDSALYFCASSALRQGYNEQFFGPGTRLTVL.

The chain employs TRBV10-3 and TRBJ2-7; the D is unclear. The CDR3 consists of 14 residues. CDR1 is ENHRY and CDR2 is SYGVKD in the germline V gene. V lost 2 bases and J 6 bases, leaving 14 bases between the germline ends. The CDR3 nucleotides read TGTGCCATCAGTGAGGAGACGGGCTGGGGCGAGCAGTACTTC. It codes for CAISEETGWGEQYF.

The gene calls are TRBV29-1 and TRBJ2-3, with TRBD2 matching 10 bases. The CDR3 runs to 13 residues. The V gene's germline CDR1 is SQVTM and CDR2 ANQGSEA. Losses at the gene ends were 6 bases for V and 6 bases for J; bases not matched to a gene: 6. CDR3 region: CSVSGGAGDTQYF. Written as DNA, the CDR3 is TGCAGCGTGAGCGGGGGGGCGGGGGATACGCAGTATTTT.

DNA for the CDR3: TGTGCCAGCAGCGTAGGAGGGGGTATCTCGGAAGCTTTCTTT. This codes for CASSVGGGISEAFF. The chain couples TRBV9 to TRBJ1-1; D is possibly TRBD1 (6 bases). This CDR3 has 14 amino acids. Germline V gives CDR1 SGDLS, CDR2 YYNGEE. V lost 0 bases and J 8 bases, leaving 14 bases between the germline ends.

This sequence joins TRBV28 and TRBJ2-5, with D perhaps TRBD1 (6 bases). This CDR3 is built from 15 residues. Trimming removed 4 bases from V and 1 base from J, with 13 bases in between. CDR1 MDHEN and CDR2 SYDVKM come from the germline V gene. The CDR3 reads CASSSRQVIQETQYF. In DNA, the CDR3 is TGTGCCAGCAGTTCCAGACAGGTCATCCAAGAGACCCAGTACTTC.

The rearrangement uses TRBV7-8 and TRBJ1-6; D remains unclear. Germline loops: CDR1 SGHVS, CDR2 FQNEAQ. The ends were cut back, 6 bases at V and 0 bases at J, with 12 bases in the middle. The length of the CDR3 is 16 residues. The CDR3 is CASRSGHSSYNSPLHF. The CDR3, as DNA: TGTGCCAGCAGATCGGGCCATAGCTCCTATAATTCACCCCTCCACTTT.

The J gene is TRBJ2-7, the V gene TRBV29-1; 12 nucleotides agree with TRBD2. There are 12 residues in the CDR3. CDR1 is SQVTM, CDR2 ANQGSEA, per germline. V lost 7 bases and J lost 7; bases outside the gene matches: 5. The CDR3 region has the DNA TGCAGCGCAGGACTAGCGGGGAATGAGCAGTACTTC. Translating gives CSAGLAGNEQYF.

The genes are TRBV2 and TRBJ1-1; 7 bases are shared with TRBD1. The V gene's germline CDR1 is SNHLY and CDR2 FYNNEI. The V segment lost 6 bases and the J segment 10 bases; nucleotides outside the gene matches: 8. This CDR3 region has 12 residues. The CDR3 loop is CASSLRTGRAFF. The CDR3 DNA is TGTGCCAGCAGCCTCAGGACAGGCCGAGCTTTCTTT. Complete variable domain (other parts from reference TRBV2 and TRBJ1-1): EPEVTQTPSHQVTQMGQEVILRCVPISNHLYFYWYRQILGQKVEFLVSFYNNEISEKSEIFDDQFSVERPDGSNFTLKIRSTKLEDSAMYFCASSLRTGRAFFGQGTRLTVV.

The rearrangement links TRBV7-2 to TRBJ1-6; TRBD1 might be the D (6 bases). This CDR3 region has 15 residues. CDR1 SGHTA and CDR2 FQGNSA come from the germline V gene. V lost 5 bases, J lost 7 bases, and 15 bases lay in between. The CDR3, as DNA: TGTGCCAGCAGCCCGGTCGGGACATCAAATTCACCCCTCCACTTT. This gives the protein CASSPVGTSNSPLHF. The full variable domain, completed using reference TRBV7-2 and TRBJ1-6, is GAGVSQSPSNKVTEKGKDVELRCDPISGHTALYWYRQSLGQGLEFLIYFQGNSAPDKSGLPSDRFSAERTGGSVSTLTIQRTQQEDSAVYLCASSPVGTSNSPLHFGNGTRLTVT.

This clonotype was counted only a few times. This chain links TRBV11-2 with TRBJ2-1, with 12 nucleotides matching TRBD2. Trimming took 5 bases from V and 4 from J; bases not matched to a gene: 6. This CDR3 has 16 amino acids. Germline V gives CDR1 SGHAT, CDR2 FQNNGV. The CDR3 spells CASSPGLAGFYNEQFF. The CDR3 DNA reads TGTGCCAGCAGCCCTGGACTAGCGGGGTTTTACAATGAGCAGTTCTTC.

The J gene is TRBJ2-5, the V gene TRBV20-1; tentatively, D is TRBD1 (6 bases). V lost 5 bases, J lost 5 bases, and 18 bases lay in between. The CDR3 runs to 14 residues. The V gene's germline CDR1 is DFQATT and CDR2 SNEGSKA (reference sequence). CDR3 residues: CSAPGVQRQETQYF. In DNA, the CDR3 is TGCAGTGCTCCAGGGGTCCAGCGGCAGGAGACCCAGTACTTC.

This sequence joins TRBV20-1 and TRBJ2-5; tentatively, D is TRBD1 (6 bases). The CDR3 contains 11 residues. Trimming took 5 bases from V and 4 from J, leaving 8 bases between them. CDR1 DFQATT and CDR2 SNEGSKA come from the germline V gene (reference sequence). CDR3 DNA sequence: TGCAGTGCTCCGGACAGAGAGACCCAGTACTTC. Translation: CSAPDRETQYF.

The chain is built from TRBV9 and TRBJ1-2; TRBD1 might be the D (6 bases). This CDR3 is built from 13 residues. The V end was cut by 3 bases, the J end by 5 bases, with 11 bases between. Germline assignment: CDR1 SGDLS and CDR2 YYNGEE. Written as DNA, the CDR3 is TGTGCCAGCAGCGACAGGGTGGGGTATGGCTACACCTTC. Translation gives CASSDRVGYGYTF. Combining the CDR3 with reference TRBV9 and TRBJ1-2 gives the whole variable domain DSGVTQTPKHLITATGQRVTLRCSPRSGDLSVYWYQQSLDQGLQFLIQYYNGEERAKGNILERFSAQQFPDLHSELNLSSLELGDSALYFCASSDRVGYGYTFGSGTRLTVV.

The chain joins TRBV4-1 to TRBJ2-7; D might be TRBD1 or TRBD2, each matching 5 bases. Trimming left V 4 bases short and J 6 bases short, with 13 bases between. Germline-derived CDR1 and CDR2 are MGHRA and YSYEKL. CDR3 length: 13 amino acids. CDR3 coding DNA: TGCGCCAGCAGCCTGGGGACCGAAGGCGAGCAGTACTTC. Translation gives CASSLGTEGEQYF.

This clonotype was detected only a few times. J is TRBJ2-7 and V is TRBV29-1; D uncertain. V gave up 0 bases and J gave up 2 bases, with 5 bases separating them. Germline-derived CDR1 and CDR2 are SQVTM and ANQGSEA. CDR3 length equals 12 residues. The CDR3 DNA reads TGCAGCGTTGAAGAGGACGCCTACGAGCAGTACTTC. Its translation: CSVEEDAYEQYF.

This clonotype was seen a handful of times. A read error may account for a junction end that differs from germline. The V call is TRBV7-2, the J call TRBJ2-7; D might be TRBD2 (7 bases). CDR1 SGHTA and CDR2 FQGNSA come from the germline V gene. This CDR3 contains 15 residues. The CDR3 protein is CASSLATGGLYEQYF. The CDR3 nucleotides are TGCGCCAGCAGCTTGGCCACCGGGGGGCTCTACGAGCAGTACTTC. Combining the CDR3 with reference TRBV7-2 and TRBJ2-7 gives the whole variable domain GAGVSQSPSNKVTEKGKDVELRCDPISGHTALYWYRQSLGQGLEFLIYFQGNSAPDKSGLPSDRFSAERTGGSVSTLTIQRTQQEDSAVYLCASSLATGGLYEQYFGPGTRLTVT.

The chain links TRBV4-2 to TRBJ2-7; TRBD2 matches at 7 bases. The CDR3 is 14 residues long. Germline loops: CDR1 LGHNA, CDR2 YNFKEQ. Unmatched junction bases numbered 6, after V lost 0 bases and J lost 7 bases. CDR3 residues: CASSQDAREGEQYF. The CDR3 DNA reads TGTGCCAGCAGCCAAGATGCGAGGGAGGGAGAGCAGTACTTC.

This chain uses TRBV27 with TRBJ2-1; TRBD1 matches at 7 bases. The CDR3 length is 15 residues. CDR1 is MNHEY, CDR2 SMNVEV, per germline (reference sequence). V was clipped by 5 bases and J by 4 bases; unmatched bases: 8. CDR3 protein: CASSLPGTAYNEQFF. CDR3 bases: TGTGCCAGCAGTCTCCCCGGGACAGCTTACAATGAGCAGTTCTTC.

The V call is TRBV18, the J call TRBJ2-4; no firm D call. The DNA end is a closer match to TRBJ2-7, so the J assignment may be wrong. The CDR3 consists of 13 residues. From germline, CDR1 is KGHSH and CDR2 LQKENI. CDR3 amino acids: CASSPSGVDEQYF. In DNA form, the CDR3 reads TGTGCCAGCTCACCGTCAGGCGTCGACGAGCAGTACTTC.

This clonotype was observed once. This sequence joins TRBV20-1 and TRBJ2-7, with 10 bases fitting TRBD2. Trimming took 4 bases from V and 0 from J; bases not matched to a gene: 6. The CDR3 has 15 amino acids. Germline V gene sequence: CDR1 DFQATT, CDR2 SNEGSKA (reference sequence). CDR3 protein: CSAKVAGGVSYEQYF. The CDR3 coding sequence is TGCAGTGCTAAGGTAGCGGGGGGCGTCTCCTACGAGCAGTACTTC.

The J gene is TRBJ2-3, the V gene TRBV7-9; TRBD1 matches 10 bases. This CDR3 spans 15 amino acids. From germline, CDR1 is SEHNR and CDR2 FQNEAQ (reference sequence). V lost 6 bases and J lost 5; bases outside the gene matches: 8. CDR3 loop: CASSRDRGQGDTQYF. The DNA for the CDR3 is TGTGCCAGCAGTCGCGACAGGGGGCAGGGAGATACGCAGTATTTT.

This chain joins TRBV20-1 and TRBJ2-3, with a possible D match to TRBD2 (7 bases). The CDR3 extends over 15 amino acids. V lost 2 bases and J 4 bases, leaving 16 bases between the germline ends. Per germline, CDR1 DFQATT and CDR2 SNEGSKA (reference sequence). CDR3 bases: TGCAGTGCTAGACCTGTGGGGGGGCTGGCAGATACGCAGTATTTT. Encoded protein: CSARPVGGLADTQYF.

In regard to this clonotype: Since a much larger clone is just one base distant, this may be a read error. The chain combines TRBV6-2 or TRBV6-3 with TRBJ2-1; 10 bases line up with TRBD2. Germline-derived CDR1 and CDR2 are MNHEY and SVGEGT. CDR3 length equals 14 residues. After removal of 2 bases from V and 15 bases from J, the junction contained 10 bases not matched to a gene. CDR3 sequence reads: CASSYLASGGAMFF. CDR3 nucleotides: TGTGCCAGCAGTTACCTGGCCAGCGGGGGGGCCATGTTCTTC.

This chain links TRBV14 with TRBJ2-2; D is unresolved. The CDR3 contains 14 residues. V shed 1 base and J shed 4 bases, with 7 bases lying between them. Germline CDR1 reads SGHDN; CDR2 reads FVKESK. This CDR3 reads CASSQAVSTGELFF. CDR3 in DNA: TGTGCCAGCAGCCAAGCGGTATCCACCGGGGAGCTGTTTTTT.

The chain joins TRBV15 to TRBJ1-1; D gene ambiguous. The CDR3 contains 13 residues. V shed 0 bases and J shed 8 bases, with 10 bases lying between them. Germline V gene data show CDR1 as LNHNV and CDR2 as YYDKDF (reference sequence). As DNA, the CDR3 is TGTGCCACCAGCAGAGATTTGGAGGGAGAAGCTTTCTTT. As protein: CATSRDLEGEAFF.

The chain links TRBV20-1 to TRBJ2-5; 8 bases fit TRBD1. V lost 3 bases to trimming and J lost 5 bases; unmatched junction nucleotides: 11. The germline V gene has CDR1 DFQATT and CDR2 SNEGSKA (reference sequence). This CDR3 region has 15 residues. The chain's CDR3 is CSARENPGGRETQYF. DNA for the CDR3: TGCAGTGCTAGGGAAAATCCAGGGGGCCGGGAGACCCAGTACTTC.